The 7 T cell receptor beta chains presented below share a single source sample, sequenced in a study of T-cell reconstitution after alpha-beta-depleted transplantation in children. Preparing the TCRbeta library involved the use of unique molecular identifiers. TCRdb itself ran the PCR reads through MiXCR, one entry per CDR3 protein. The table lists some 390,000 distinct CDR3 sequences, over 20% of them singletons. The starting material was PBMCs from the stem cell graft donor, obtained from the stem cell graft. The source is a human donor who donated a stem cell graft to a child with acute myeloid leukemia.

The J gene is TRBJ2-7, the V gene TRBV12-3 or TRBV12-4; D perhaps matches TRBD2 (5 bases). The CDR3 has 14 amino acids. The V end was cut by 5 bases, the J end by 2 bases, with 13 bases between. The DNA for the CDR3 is TGTGCCAGCAGTACGACCGGGAACCCCTACGAGCAGTACTTC. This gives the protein CASSTTGNPYEQYF.

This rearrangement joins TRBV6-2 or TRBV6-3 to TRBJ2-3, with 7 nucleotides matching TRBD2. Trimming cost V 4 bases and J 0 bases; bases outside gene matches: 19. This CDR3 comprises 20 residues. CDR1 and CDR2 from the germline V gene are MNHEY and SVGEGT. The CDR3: CASSSLPLATRGRSTDTQYF. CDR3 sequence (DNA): TGTGCCAGCAGTTCCCTCCCACTAGCGACCCGGGGGAGGAGCACAGATACGCAGTATTTT.

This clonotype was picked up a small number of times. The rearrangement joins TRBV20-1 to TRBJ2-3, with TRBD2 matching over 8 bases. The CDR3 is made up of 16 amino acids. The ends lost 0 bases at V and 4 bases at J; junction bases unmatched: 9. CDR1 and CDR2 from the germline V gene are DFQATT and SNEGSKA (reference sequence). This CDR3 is CSARDLEAGVPDTQYF. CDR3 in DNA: TGCAGTGCTAGAGATCTCGAAGCGGGAGTTCCAGATACGCAGTATTTT.

This CDR3 is CASSPPQGDGYNEQFF. CDR3 bases: TGTGCCAGCAGCCCACCACAGGGGGATGGCTACAATGAGCAGTTCTTC. The chain combines TRBV7-9 with TRBJ2-1; 8 nucleotides match TRBD1. The CDR3 is made up of 16 amino acids. Germline trimming cut 5 bases from V and 3 bases from J; bases unmatched to any gene: 9. Germline V lookup: CDR1 SEHNR, CDR2 FQNEAQ (reference sequence).

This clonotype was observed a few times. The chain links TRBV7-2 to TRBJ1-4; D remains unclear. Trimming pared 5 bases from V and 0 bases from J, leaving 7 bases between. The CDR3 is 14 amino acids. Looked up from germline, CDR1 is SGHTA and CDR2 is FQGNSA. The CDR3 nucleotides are TGTGCCAGCAGCCCGAAAGCAACTAATGAAAAACTGTTTTTT. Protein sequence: CASSPKATNEKLFF.

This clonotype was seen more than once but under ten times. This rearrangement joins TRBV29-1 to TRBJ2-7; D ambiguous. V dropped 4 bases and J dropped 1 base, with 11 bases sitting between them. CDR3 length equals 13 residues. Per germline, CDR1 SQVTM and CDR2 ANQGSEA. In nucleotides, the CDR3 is TGCAGCGTTGTTCAGGCCATATCCTACGAGCAGTACTTC. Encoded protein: CSVVQAISYEQYF.

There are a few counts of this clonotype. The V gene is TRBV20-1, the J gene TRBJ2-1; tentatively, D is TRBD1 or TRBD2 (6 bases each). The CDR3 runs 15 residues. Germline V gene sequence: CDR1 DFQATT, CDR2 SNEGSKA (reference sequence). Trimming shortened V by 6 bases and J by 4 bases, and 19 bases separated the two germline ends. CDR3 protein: CSAGSRGERYNEQFF. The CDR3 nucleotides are TGCAGTGCCGGAAGTAGGGGGGAAAGATACAATGAGCAGTTCTTC.